These 25 T cell receptor beta chains were sequenced from one sample in a study of T cell responses to AZD1222 COVID-19 vaccine. Using immunoSEQ multiplex PCR, the repertoire was profiled, and TCRdb retains in-frame clones only, with some absent. Of around 120,000 clones in the sample, around 80% are singletons; the top ten hold about 25%. The source material was peripheral blood, sampled 28 days after the second AZD1222 dose. These receptors all stem from an adult who received the AZD1222 COVID-19 vaccine.

The rearrangement joins TRBV4-1 to TRBJ2-2; D may correspond to TRBD1 or TRBD2 (5 bases each). Trimming left V 7 bases short and J 6 bases short, with 12 bases between. The CDR3 has 13 amino acids. The germline gives CDR1 MGHRA, CDR2 YSYEKL. The CDR3 coding sequence is TGCGCCAGCAACCCCGTGGGGGCCGGGGAGCTGTTTTTT. Encoded protein: CASNPVGAGELFF.

V gene TRBV28 combines with J gene TRBJ1-5; 10 nucleotides line up with TRBD1. V was pared by 5 bases and J by 7 bases, with 5 bases of the junction left unmatched. The germline V gene encodes CDR1 MDHEN and CDR2 SYDVKM. The CDR3 extends over 14 amino acids. The CDR3 DNA sequence: TGTGCCAGCAGTGAGGGACAGGGGATCCAGCCCCAGCATTTT. Protein sequence: CASSEGQGIQPQHF.

This clone has more than one count but fewer than ten. The rearrangement uses TRBV11-3 and TRBJ2-3; D call uncertain. Germline lookup yields CDR1 SGHNT and CDR2 YENEEA. This CDR3 region has 14 residues. V was shortened by 0 bases and J by 0 bases, with 4 bases between the two germline ends. Written as DNA, the CDR3 is TGTGCCAGCAGCTTAGATCCTAGCACAGATACGCAGTATTTT. Encoded protein: CASSLDPSTDTQYF.

This chain joins TRBV9 and TRBJ1-1, with 8 nucleotides matching TRBD1. J lost 2 bases, V lost 0 bases, and 3 bases had no gene match. Germline assignment: CDR1 SGDLS and CDR2 YYNGEE. This CDR3 region has 15 residues. The CDR3: CASSVAQGANTEAFF. In DNA, the CDR3 is TGTGCCAGCAGCGTAGCCCAGGGGGCTAACACTGAAGCTTTCTTT.

A few counts support this clone. The chain carries TRBV7-9 and TRBJ1-1; D is perhaps TRBD1 (5 bases). Germline V gene sequence: CDR1 SEHNR, CDR2 FQNEAQ (reference sequence). The CDR3 runs 15 residues. The V end was cut by 3 bases, the J end by 6 bases, with 17 bases between. DNA of the CDR3: TGTGCCAGCAGCTTTCTCGGTCAGGGCGTCGCTGAAGCTTTCTTT. This encodes CASSFLGQGVAEAFF.

This sequence joins TRBV5-1 and TRBJ2-2; possible D gene TRBD2, 6 bases. The V and J ends lost 1 base and 2 bases respectively, with 9 bases between them. CDR3 length: 15 residues. Germline CDR1 is SGHRS and CDR2 is YFSETQ. The CDR3 sequence is CASSLYGGNTGELFF. In DNA, the CDR3 is TGCGCCAGCAGCTTGTACGGGGGAAACACCGGGGAGCTGTTTTTT.

The chain carries TRBV19 and TRBJ2-6; the D is unclear. The CDR3 runs to 17 residues. Germline V CDR1 and CDR2: LNHDA, SQIVND (reference sequence). Trimming removed 3 bases at V and 1 base at J, with 13 bases between. CDR3 sequence (DNA): TGTGCCAGTAGTATCACCCTTAGGCAGTCTGGGGCCAACGTCCTGACTTTC. Its protein product is CASSITLRQSGANVLTF.

The CDR3 bases are TGTGCCAGCAGTTACTCGAAACGACTCGGAGGCACAGATACGCAGTATTTT. Protein: CASSYSKRLGGTDTQYF. The V and J genes are TRBV6-2 or TRBV6-3 and TRBJ2-3; D not certain. Germline CDR1 MNHEY, CDR2 SVGEGT. The CDR3 has 17 amino acids. The ends were cut back, 0 bases at V and 1 base at J, with 14 bases in the middle.

The CDR3: CATSDLYHEQYF. CDR3 bases: TGTGCCACCAGTGATTTGTACCACGAGCAGTACTTC. The V gene is TRBV24-1, the J gene TRBJ2-7, with D unclear. The ends were cut back, 0 bases at V and 5 bases at J, with 4 bases in the middle. The CDR3 is 12 amino acids. Germline V lookup: CDR1 KGHDR, CDR2 SFDVKD.

This clone has a handful of counts. The V call is TRBV18, the J call TRBJ2-1; D possibly corresponds to TRBD1 (5 bases). Between the trimmed V and J ends, which lost 3 bases and 2 bases, there was a span of 11 bases. The germline V gene encodes CDR1 KGHSH and CDR2 LQKENI. This CDR3 contains 15 residues. DNA of the CDR3: TGTGCCAGCTCACCTCAACAGGAGACCTACAATGAGCAGTTCTTC. Its translation is CASSPQQETYNEQFF. The full variable domain, in which reference TRBV18 and TRBJ2-1 provide the parts outside the CDR3, is NAGVMQNPRHLVRRRGQEARLRCSPMKGHSHVYWYRQLPEEGLKFMVYLQKENIIDESGMPKERFSAEFPKEGPSILRIQQVVRGDSAAYFCASSPQQETYNEQFFGPGTRLTVL.

This clone was detected only once. The chain carries TRBV5-1 and TRBJ1-1, with D unresolved. Trimming cost V 0 bases and J 1 base, with 7 bases left between them. Germline V gene sequence: CDR1 SGHRS, CDR2 YFSETQ. The CDR3 totals 14 residues. The CDR3 here is CASSLDSGNTEAFF. In DNA form, the CDR3 reads TGCGCCAGCAGCTTGGACAGCGGGAACACTGAAGCTTTCTTT.

The chain recombines TRBV19 with TRBJ1-1; the D is unclear. In germline, CDR1 is LNHDA, CDR2 SQIVND (reference sequence). Trimming took off 4 bases at V and 4 bases at J, with 7 bases between the two ends. The CDR3 sequence is 12 residues long. This chain's CDR3 is CASSTFGTEAFF. The CDR3 nucleotides are TGTGCCAGTAGTACCTTCGGCACTGAAGCTTTCTTT.

J is TRBJ1-2 and V is TRBV6-2 or TRBV6-3; D is unclear. Germline CDR1 MNHEY, CDR2 SVGEGT. Deletions cut 5 bases from V and 0 bases from J, with 10 bases between. CDR3 length equals 14 residues. The CDR3 here is CASSRGPTNYGYTF. The CDR3 DNA follows: TGTGCCAGCAGTCGAGGGCCCACTAACTATGGCTACACCTTC.

The J gene is TRBJ1-3, the V gene TRBV7-2; D may be TRBD1 (5 bases). Germline assignment: CDR1 SGHTA and CDR2 FQGNSA. The length of the CDR3 is 15 residues. V was clipped by 5 bases and J by 1 base, with 12 bases between them. This CDR3 is CASSPRGWSGNTIYF. CDR3 bases: TGTGCCAGCAGCCCACGGGGGTGGTCTGGAAACACCATATATTTT.

The J gene is TRBJ2-5, the V gene TRBV9; D call uncertain. Germline V gene lookup returns CDR1 SGDLS and CDR2 YYNGEE. This CDR3 has 15 residues. V lost 3 bases and J 4 bases, leaving 16 bases between the germline ends. CDR3 region: CASSGSGSPLETQYF. The CDR3 DNA reads as TGTGCCAGCAGCGGATCAGGATCCCCCTTAGAGACCCAGTACTTC.

CDR3 residues: CASSLGTGGYEQYF. As DNA, the CDR3 is TGTGCCAGCAGCTTGGGGACAGGGGGGTACGAGCAGTACTTC. The chain employs TRBV5-4 and TRBJ2-7, with 10 bases fitting TRBD1. The J segment lost 4 bases and the V segment lost 0 bases, leaving 1 base of the junction unmatched. This CDR3 has 14 residues. Germline loops: CDR1 SGHNT, CDR2 YYREEE (reference sequence).

This clone was counted once. The rearrangement joins TRBV28 to TRBJ1-4; D remains ambiguous. With 5 bases removed from V and 0 bases from J, the gap between germline ends came to 7 bases. The length of the CDR3 is 14 residues. Per the germline V gene, CDR1 is MDHEN and CDR2 is SYDVKM. CDR3 residues: CASSRTATNEKLFF. Here the CDR3 DNA reads TGTGCCAGCAGTCGGACGGCAACTAATGAAAAACTGTTTTTT.

V is TRBV4-3 and J is TRBJ2-1; D may be TRBD1 or TRBD2 (6 bases each). The V end was cut by 1 base, the J end by 0 bases, with 10 bases between. Germline values: CDR1 LGHNA, CDR2 YSLEER. CDR3 size: 16 residues. The CDR3 spells CASSQVRGASYNEQFF. The CDR3 bases are TGCGCCAGCAGCCAAGTGAGGGGGGCCTCCTACAATGAGCAGTTCTTC.

This rearrangement joins TRBV9 to TRBJ2-7; no definite D call. This CDR3 has 14 amino acids. Germline V CDR1 and CDR2: SGDLS, YYNGEE. Trimming removed 0 bases at V and 6 bases at J, with 13 bases between. The CDR3 DNA is TGTGCCAGCAGCGTAGACTGGCTCTCACTCGAGCAGTACTTC. Translation: CASSVDWLSLEQYF.

The rearrangement uses TRBV3-1 (or the pseudogene TRBV3-2) and TRBJ2-1; 13 nucleotides align to TRBD2. V was clipped by 4 bases and J by 10 bases; unmatched bases: 7. This CDR3 is built from 15 residues. CDR1 and CDR2 from the germline V gene are LGHDT and YNNKEL (reference sequence). CDR3 sequence: CASSPTSGGVGEQFF. The CDR3 DNA is TGTGCCAGCAGCCCCACTAGCGGGGGGGTGGGGGAGCAGTTCTTC.

The count of this clone is one. The chain is built from TRBV12-3 or TRBV12-4 and TRBJ2-7; D not certain. This CDR3 region has 12 residues. V was cut by 3 bases and J by 3 bases, with 6 bases left in between. The DNA for the CDR3 is TGTGCCAGCAGTTTGACGTACTACGAGCAGTACTTC. This codes for CASSLTYYEQYF.

This chain joins TRBV19 and TRBJ2-7, with D unclear. This CDR3 has 13 residues. Germline values: CDR1 LNHDA, CDR2 SQIVND (reference sequence). Trimming left V 3 bases short and J 2 bases short, with 8 bases between. This chain's CDR3 is CASSISDTYEQYF. CDR3 DNA sequence: TGTGCCAGTAGTATTTCGGATACCTACGAGCAGTACTTC.

This CDR3 is CASSPRGVSTDTQYF. Written as DNA, the CDR3 is TGTGCCAGCAGCCCCCGTGGCGTGAGCACAGATACGCAGTATTTT. J is TRBJ2-3 and V is TRBV7-9, with D hard to call. Trimming removed 5 bases at V and 0 bases at J, with 12 bases between. This CDR3 has 15 amino acids. The V gene's germline CDR1 is SEHNR and CDR2 FQNEAQ (reference sequence).

This clone occurred once. The chain links TRBV5-1 to TRBJ1-2, with 8 nucleotides matching TRBD1. The length of the CDR3 is 13 residues. Losses at the gene ends were 4 bases for V and 12 bases for J; bases not matched to a gene: 11. Per germline, CDR1 SGHRS and CDR2 YFSETQ. The CDR3 region is CASSPLPTGEDTF. CDR3 in DNA: TGCGCCAGCAGCCCCCTCCCGACAGGGGAGGACACCTTC.

J is TRBJ1-2 and V is TRBV6-1; TRBD1 agrees at 7 bases. V shed 2 bases, J shed 4 bases, and the junction held 7 bases outside the gene matches. CDR1 is MNHNS, CDR2 SASEGT, per germline. This CDR3 region has 15 residues. CDR3 sequence reads: CASSEQLTGSYGYTF. CDR3 bases: TGTGCCAGCAGTGAACAATTGACAGGGTCCTATGGCTACACCTTC.